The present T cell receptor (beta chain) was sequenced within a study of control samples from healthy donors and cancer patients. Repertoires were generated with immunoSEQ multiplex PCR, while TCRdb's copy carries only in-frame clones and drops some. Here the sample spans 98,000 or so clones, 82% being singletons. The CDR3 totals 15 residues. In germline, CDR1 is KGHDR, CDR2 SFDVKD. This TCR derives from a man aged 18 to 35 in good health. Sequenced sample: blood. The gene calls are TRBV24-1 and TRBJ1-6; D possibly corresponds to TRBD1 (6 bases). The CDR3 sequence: CALIWGPDLNSPLHF. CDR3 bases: TGTGCTCTTATATGGGGGCCGGACCTTAATTCACCCCTCCACTTT.